A selection of T cell receptor beta chains follows, all from one sample in a study of identical twins. From the 5' RACE reads, TCRdb called clonotypes with MiXCR, one entry per CDR3 protein. The sample has approximately 700,000 distinct CDR3 sequences; 6% to 6.5% are singletons. The sample comprised naive T cells sorted from blood. The receptors shown here come from a man between 18 and 29 years old in good health. CDR3s include the opening cysteine and the closing phenylalanine or tryptophan. Each record gives: clone size, J gene, D gene, V gene, CDR3 protein, CDR3 DNA. D genes are given only for firm matches. Where a row states a size, it is once, few, many or the class of an expanded clone; other rows omit it.

abundance: many; j_gene: TRBJ1-2; d_gene: NA; v_gene: TRBV20-1; CDR3aa: CSAIRQVSNYGYTF; CDR3nt: TGCAGTGCTATCCGACAGGTCTCGAACTATGGCTACACCTTC
abundance: many; j_gene: TRBJ2-1; d_gene: NA; v_gene: TRBV20-1; CDR3aa: CSASAGEQFF; CDR3nt: TGCAGTGCTAGCGCGGGCGAGCAGTTCTTC
abundance: many; j_gene: TRBJ2-2; d_gene: NA; v_gene: TRBV11-2; CDR3aa: CASSLVFDSRLITGELFF; CDR3nt: TGTGCCAGCAGCTTAGTCTTCGACTCCCGACTGATAACCGGGGAGCTGTTTTTT
abundance: many; j_gene: TRBJ1-1; d_gene: NA; v_gene: TRBV5-1; CDR3aa: CASSPGIGNTEAFF; CDR3nt: TGCGCCAGCAGCCCCGGGATTGGGAACACTGAAGCTTTCTTT
abundance: many; j_gene: TRBJ2-3; d_gene: NA; v_gene: TRBV5-1; CDR3aa: CASSSGVSDITDTQYF; CDR3nt: TGCGCCAGCAGCTCGGGGGTGTCAGACATCACAGATACGCAGTATTTT
abundance: many; j_gene: TRBJ2-3; d_gene: NA; v_gene: TRBV5-1; CDR3aa: CASSLESSTDTQYF; CDR3nt: TGTGCCAGCAGTTTAGAGAGTAGCACAGATACGCAGTATTTT
abundance: NA; j_gene: TRBJ2-7; d_gene: NA; v_gene: TRBV9; CDR3aa: CASSPRDLRSYEQYF; CDR3nt: TGTGCCAGCAGCCCCCGGGACTTGCGGAGCTACGAGCAGTACTTC
abundance: few; j_gene: TRBJ2-7; d_gene: NA; v_gene: TRBV14; CDR3aa: CASSQGVQGPLYEQYF; CDR3nt: TGTGCCAGCAGCCAAGGGGTACAGGGCCCTCTGTACGAGCAGTACTTC
abundance: few; j_gene: TRBJ2-7; d_gene: TRBD1; v_gene: TRBV5-1; CDR3aa: CASSIPGQGRNEQYF; CDR3nt: TGCGCCAGCAGCATACCGGGACAGGGACGCAACGAGCAGTACTTC
abundance: few; j_gene: TRBJ2-7; d_gene: NA; v_gene: TRBV24-1; CDR3aa: CATSDGRYEQYF; CDR3nt: TGTGCCACCAGTGATGGAAGGTACGAGCAGTACTTC
abundance: NA; j_gene: TRBJ2-2; d_gene: NA; v_gene: TRBV30; CDR3aa: CAWSGPGGRTTNTGELFF; CDR3nt: TGTGCCTGGAGTGGACCGGGTGGAAGGACTACGAACACCGGGGAGCTGTTTTTT
abundance: few; j_gene: TRBJ2-1; d_gene: TRBD1; v_gene: TRBV7-2; CDR3aa: CASSLTDRGSYNEQFF; CDR3nt: TGTGCCAGCAGTTTAACAGACAGGGGTTCCTACAATGAGCAGTTCTTC
abundance: NA; j_gene: TRBJ2-5; d_gene: TRBD1; v_gene: TRBV18; CDR3aa: CASSQTWTGQGETQYF; CDR3nt: TGTGCCAGCTCACAAACCTGGACAGGGCAGGGGGAGACCCAGTACTTC
abundance: NA; j_gene: TRBJ1-4; d_gene: NA; v_gene: TRBV2; CDR3aa: CASSERTNEKLFF; CDR3nt: TGTGCCAGCAGTGAACGAACTAATGAAAAACTGTTTTTT
abundance: many; j_gene: TRBJ2-5; d_gene: TRBD2; v_gene: TRBV5-1; CDR3aa: CASRTSGSEETQYF; CDR3nt: TGCGCCAGCAGAACTAGCGGGAGTGAAGAGACCCAGTACTTC
abundance: few; j_gene: TRBJ2-7; d_gene: NA; v_gene: TRBV20-1; CDR3aa: CSARDTGIGQYF; CDR3nt: TGCAGTGCTAGAGATACGGGGATCGGACAGTACTTC
abundance: many; j_gene: TRBJ2-1; d_gene: TRBD2; v_gene: TRBV12-3/TRBV12-4; CDR3aa: CASSLGTSGSNEQFF; CDR3nt: TGTGCCAGCAGTTTGGGGACTAGCGGGAGCAATGAGCAGTTCTTC
abundance: few; j_gene: TRBJ1-5; d_gene: NA; v_gene: TRBV18; CDR3aa: CASSPLEGTQHF; CDR3nt: TGTGCCAGCTCACCTCTGGAGGGGACCCAGCATTTT
abundance: few; j_gene: TRBJ1-2; d_gene: NA; v_gene: TRBV3-1; CDR3aa: CASSQDTTVLHGYTF; CDR3nt: TGTGCCAGCAGCCAAGATACGACTGTGTTACATGGCTACACCTTC
abundance: NA; j_gene: TRBJ2-1; d_gene: NA; v_gene: TRBV11-2; CDR3aa: CASTIGGVPFF; CDR3nt: TGTGCCAGCACCATAGGGGGAGTGCCGTTCTTC
abundance: many; j_gene: TRBJ2-3; d_gene: NA; v_gene: TRBV29-1; CDR3aa: CSVALSTDTQYF; CDR3nt: TGCAGCGTTGCCCTTAGCACAGATACGCAGTATTTT
abundance: many; j_gene: TRBJ1-6; d_gene: TRBD1; v_gene: TRBV27; CDR3aa: CASSLVQGNSPLHF; CDR3nt: TGTGCCAGCAGTTTAGTACAGGGGAATTCACCCCTCCACTTT
abundance: NA; j_gene: TRBJ1-3; d_gene: NA; v_gene: TRBV20-1; CDR3aa: CSATQPNSGNTIYF; CDR3nt: TGCAGTGCTACCCAGCCAAACTCTGGAAACACCATATATTTT
abundance: NA; j_gene: TRBJ2-1; d_gene: NA; v_gene: TRBV24-1; CDR3aa: CATSLAAPGPDNEQFF; CDR3nt: TGTGCCACCAGTTTGGCGGCCCCTGGACCGGACAATGAGCAGTTCTTC
abundance: NA; j_gene: TRBJ1-6; d_gene: TRBD1; v_gene: TRBV12-3/TRBV12-4; CDR3aa: CASRPSTGDNSPLHF; CDR3nt: TGTGCCAGCCGTCCGTCGACAGGGGATAATTCACCCCTCCACTTT
abundance: NA; j_gene: TRBJ2-3; d_gene: TRBD2; v_gene: TRBV7-9; CDR3aa: CASRTSGESDTQYF; CDR3nt: TGTGCCAGCAGGACTAGCGGCGAATCGGATACGCAGTATTTT
abundance: many; j_gene: TRBJ2-5; d_gene: NA; v_gene: TRBV12-3/TRBV12-4; CDR3aa: CASSPRRNQETQYF; CDR3nt: TGTGCCAGCAGTCCACGGAGAAACCAAGAGACCCAGTACTTC
abundance: many; j_gene: TRBJ2-1; d_gene: NA; v_gene: TRBV27; CDR3aa: CASSFGINEQFF; CDR3nt: TGTGCCAGCAGTTTTGGGATCAATGAGCAGTTCTTC
abundance: many; j_gene: TRBJ1-5; d_gene: NA; v_gene: TRBV15; CDR3aa: CATSGGRLGQPQHF; CDR3nt: TGTGCCACCAGCGGGGGTAGGTTAGGGCAGCCCCAGCATTTT
abundance: NA; j_gene: TRBJ2-2; d_gene: NA; v_gene: TRBV29-1; CDR3aa: CSVAPASQVANTGELFF; CDR3nt: TGCAGCGTTGCACCGGCCAGCCAAGTAGCGAACACCGGGGAGCTGTTTTTT
abundance: many; j_gene: TRBJ2-5; d_gene: TRBD2; v_gene: TRBV7-8; CDR3aa: CASSRGTSGGGETQYF; CDR3nt: TGTGCCAGCAGCCGAGGGACTAGCGGGGGTGGAGAGACCCAGTACTTC
abundance: NA; j_gene: TRBJ2-2; d_gene: TRBD2; v_gene: TRBV12-5; CDR3aa: CASGGGGQDTGELFF; CDR3nt: TGTGCTAGTGGTGGGGGAGGGCAGGACACCGGGGAGCTGTTTTTT
abundance: many; j_gene: TRBJ2-2; d_gene: NA; v_gene: TRBV24-1; CDR3aa: CATSDSSRDPGELFF; CDR3nt: TGTGCCACCAGTGATTCGTCCCGGGACCCCGGGGAGCTGTTTTTT
abundance: NA; j_gene: TRBJ2-5; d_gene: NA; v_gene: TRBV30; CDR3aa: CAWAPTRGEGTQYF; CDR3nt: TGTGCCTGGGCCCCCACTAGGGGGGAAGGGACCCAGTACTTC
abundance: NA; j_gene: TRBJ2-7; d_gene: TRBD1; v_gene: TRBV30; CDR3aa: CAWKVGQGPYEQYF; CDR3nt: TGTGCCTGGAAGGTCGGACAGGGGCCCTACGAGCAGTACTTC
abundance: many; j_gene: TRBJ2-2; d_gene: NA; v_gene: TRBV15; CDR3aa: CATSRDGSGSVGPNTGELFF; CDR3nt: TGTGCCACCAGCAGAGATGGTAGTGGGAGTGTCGGCCCGAACACCGGGGAGCTGTTTTTT
abundance: once; j_gene: TRBJ1-1; d_gene: NA; v_gene: TRBV20-1; CDR3aa: CSARTYNTEAFF; CDR3nt: TGCAGTGCTAGAACTTACAACACTGAAGCTTTCTTT
abundance: few; j_gene: TRBJ2-7; d_gene: NA; v_gene: TRBV3-1; CDR3aa: CASSQDPGPVEQYF; CDR3nt: TGTGCCAGCAGCCAAGATCCGGGACCTGTCGAGCAGTACTTC
abundance: many; j_gene: TRBJ2-1; d_gene: TRBD2; v_gene: TRBV3-1; CDR3aa: CASSRLLAGETNEQFF; CDR3nt: TGTGCCAGCAGCCGACTTCTAGCGGGAGAGACTAATGAGCAGTTCTTC
abundance: NA; j_gene: TRBJ2-5; d_gene: TRBD1; v_gene: TRBV7-9; CDR3aa: CASSSGTGSYQETQYF; CDR3nt: TGTGCCAGCAGCTCCGGGACAGGGTCCTACCAAGAGACCCAGTACTTC